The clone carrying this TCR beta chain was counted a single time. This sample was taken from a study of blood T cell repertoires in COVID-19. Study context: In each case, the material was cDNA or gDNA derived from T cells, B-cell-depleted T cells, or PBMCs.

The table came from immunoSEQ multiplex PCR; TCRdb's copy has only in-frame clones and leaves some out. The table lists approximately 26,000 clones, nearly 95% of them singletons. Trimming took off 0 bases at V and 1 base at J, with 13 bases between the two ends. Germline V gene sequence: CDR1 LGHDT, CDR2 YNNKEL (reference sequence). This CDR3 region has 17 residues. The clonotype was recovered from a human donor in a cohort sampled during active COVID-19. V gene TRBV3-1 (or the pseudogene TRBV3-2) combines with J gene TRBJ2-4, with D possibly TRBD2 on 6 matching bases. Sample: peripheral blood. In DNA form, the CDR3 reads TGTGCCAGCAGCCAAGAAGACGTGCTAGCGGCCAAAAACATTCAGTACTTC. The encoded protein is CASSQEDVLAAKNIQYF.